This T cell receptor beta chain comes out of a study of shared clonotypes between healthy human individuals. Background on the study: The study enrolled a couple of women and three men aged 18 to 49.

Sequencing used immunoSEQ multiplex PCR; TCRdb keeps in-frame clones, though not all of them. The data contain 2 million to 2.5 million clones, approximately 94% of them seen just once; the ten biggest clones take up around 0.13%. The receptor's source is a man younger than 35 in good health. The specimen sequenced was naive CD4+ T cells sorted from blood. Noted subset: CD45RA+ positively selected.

The CDR3 sequence is CASSPGTGGVSYEQYF. In DNA form, the CDR3 reads TGTGCCAGCTCACCGGGAACAGGGGGCGTCTCCTACGAGCAGTACTTC. The chain combines TRBV18 with TRBJ2-7, with TRBD1 identical over 9 bases. The germline gives CDR1 KGHSH, CDR2 LQKENI. CDR3 length: 16 amino acids. Unmatched junction bases numbered 6, after V lost 3 bases and J lost 0 bases.